This T cell receptor beta chain was profiled in a study of PD-L1 blockade in urothelial cancer. Study background: Bladder-origin urothelial cancer in males described about 85% of the 29 patients. From 0 to 3 prior chemotherapy regimens had been given to the patients. Blood was analyzed 3 weeks (second dose) and 6 weeks after treatment start. Study results and limitations: Pretreatment TCR clonality in blood under the median foretold superior survival.

CDR3 length: 15 residues. Germline V gene lookup returns CDR1 SGDLS and CDR2 YYNGEE. Deletions cut 4 bases from V and 3 bases from J, with 16 bases between. Produced via immunoSEQ multiplex PCR; TCRdb's table is partial and in-frame only. The repertoire holds roughly 90,000 clones, with around 89% as singletons. The time point here: pretreatment peripheral blood. This clone was recorded once. The antigen is unknown. This sequence was found in a woman older than 75 with urothelial cancer. The J gene is TRBJ1-2, the V gene TRBV9; D is undetermined. Source: PBMCs, taken around atezolizumab (anti-PD-L1) treatment. CDR3 sequence (DNA): TGTGCCAGCAGCCCCCCACCGGGTCTGGACTATGGCTACACCTTC. It translates to CASSPPPGLDYGYTF.